A single sample gave rise to the 9 T cell receptor beta chains below, sequenced in a study of Ad26.COV2.S vaccination and SARS-CoV-2 variants. The treatment denotes: some 20 received Ad26.COV2.S at low or high dose, single or two shots; about 5 received placebo; per-sample allocation not given. Sampling was done on day 63 after the first vaccine or placebo injection. Repertoires were generated with immunoSEQ multiplex PCR, while TCRdb's copy carries only in-frame clones and drops some. The sample yields some 480,000 clones, approximately 88% seen once. The sequences come from peripheral blood, collected in a trial of Ad26.COV2.S vaccine versus placebo. The receptors were sampled from a person aged 18 to 59 who received the Ad26.COV2.S COVID-19 vaccine or a placebo.

The chain carries TRBV10-1 and TRBJ2-7; 9 bases map to TRBD2. V lost 10 bases, J lost 2 bases, and 9 bases stayed unmatched. Germline lookup yields CDR1 WNHNN and CDR2 SYGVQD (reference sequence). The CDR3 loop spans 14 amino acids. The DNA of the CDR3 is TGCGCCAACTTCCTGAGCGGGAGGCCCTACGAGCAGTACTTC. It translates to CANFLSGRPYEQYF.

The V call is TRBV7-2, the J call TRBJ2-1; a weak D match, TRBD1 (6 bases). This CDR3 contains 17 residues. Deletions cut 1 base from V and 9 bases from J, with 22 bases between. CDR1 and CDR2 from the germline V gene are SGHTA and FQGNSA. This CDR3 reads CASSLVPRDIGTTEQFF. CDR3 nucleotides: TGTGCCAGCAGCTTAGTCCCCCGGGACATAGGTACAACTGAGCAGTTCTTC.

There are a few counts of this clone. The chain uses TRBV5-4 and TRBJ2-2, with 7 positions matching TRBD2. V was pared by 5 bases and J by 5 bases, with 6 bases of the junction left unmatched. This CDR3 comprises 14 residues. From germline, CDR1 is SGHNT and CDR2 YYREEE (reference sequence). The CDR3 DNA sequence: TGTGCCAGCAGAAAGCGGGACCCGACCGGGGAGCTGTTTTTT. It encodes CASRKRDPTGELFF.

V is TRBV30 and J is TRBJ1-3, with 7 bases lining up with TRBD1. After removal of 0 bases from V and 4 bases from J, the junction contained 18 bases not matched to a gene. From germline, CDR1 is GTSNPN and CDR2 SVGIG (reference sequence). This CDR3 is 19 amino acids long. The CDR3 coding sequence is TGTGCCTGGAGTGTACTATCGTCCGGAGTCGACAGGGCCGGAAACACCATATATTTT. Translating gives CAWSVLSSGVDRAGNTIYF.

The gene calls are TRBV15 and TRBJ2-3; the match to TRBD2 covers 10 bases. The junction had 7 bases not matched to a gene; V was cut back by 0 bases and J by 4 bases. Germline V gives CDR1 LNHNV, CDR2 YYDKDF (reference sequence). CDR3 size: 17 residues. As DNA, the CDR3 is TGTGCCACCAGCAGAGATGTAGCGGGAGGAGGTGCAGATACGCAGTATTTT. Protein product: CATSRDVAGGGADTQYF.

The chain links TRBV5-4 to TRBJ2-7, with a tentative D call TRBD1 (5 bases). V lost 2 bases and J lost 2, with 14 bases in between. Looked up from germline, CDR1 is SGHNT and CDR2 is YYREEE (reference sequence). The CDR3 length is 15 residues. The CDR3 is CASSFSGRVTYEQYF. The CDR3 DNA reads TGTGCCAGCAGCTTCTCAGGGCGAGTTACCTACGAGCAGTACTTC.

The CDR3 reads CASSRAPGGQGARTEAFF. CDR3 in DNA: TGCGCCAGCAGCCGTGCGCCAGGGGGACAGGGGGCGCGCACTGAAGCTTTCTTT. The V call is TRBV4-3, the J call TRBJ1-1; 12 positions match TRBD1. V dropped 4 bases and J dropped 4; count of bases not matched to a gene: 13. Germline assignment: CDR1 LGHNA and CDR2 YSLEER. This CDR3 has 18 amino acids.

The chain combines TRBV9 with TRBJ2-3, with D possibly TRBD1 on 7 matching bases. Deletions cut 0 bases from V and 1 base from J, with 12 bases between. Germline CDR1 is SGDLS and CDR2 is YYNGEE. The CDR3 length is 16 residues. The CDR3 loop reads CASSVVQGGGTDTQYF. The DNA for the CDR3 is TGTGCCAGCAGCGTAGTCCAGGGGGGAGGCACAGATACGCAGTATTTT.

The rearrangement links TRBV5-8 to TRBJ2-1, with a weak D call TRBD1 (7 bases). The CDR3 sequence is 13 residues long. V shed 9 bases and J shed 3 bases, with 13 bases lying between them. In germline, CDR1 is SGHTS, CDR2 YDEGEE. The CDR3 spells CATRGEFYNEQFF. CDR3 DNA sequence: TGTGCCACCAGGGGGGAGTTCTACAATGAGCAGTTCTTC.